This TCR beta chain was sequenced during a study of metastatic and nonmetastatic thyroid tumors. Each patient came to thyroid surgery without any prior treatment (of any kind). V lost 0 bases to trimming and J lost 2 bases, with 11 bases between them. Germline loops: CDR1 LGHNA, CDR2 YSLEER. The CDR3 runs 16 residues. Via MiXCR, TCRdb re-called the PCR reads. The repertoire holds about 14,000 clones, with over 25% as singletons. This clone came up a few times. This chain joins TRBV4-3 and TRBJ1-3; unclear D gene. The sample was tumor tissue. This clonotype was sampled from a female donor with papillary thyroid cancer or a benign thyroid nodule (not recorded which). Some clones in this sample may be carry-over from other donors' samples. DNA for the CDR3: TGCGCCAGCAGCCAAGATGTAGGGTTGACTGGAAACACCATATATTTT. It translates to CASSQDVGLTGNTIYF.